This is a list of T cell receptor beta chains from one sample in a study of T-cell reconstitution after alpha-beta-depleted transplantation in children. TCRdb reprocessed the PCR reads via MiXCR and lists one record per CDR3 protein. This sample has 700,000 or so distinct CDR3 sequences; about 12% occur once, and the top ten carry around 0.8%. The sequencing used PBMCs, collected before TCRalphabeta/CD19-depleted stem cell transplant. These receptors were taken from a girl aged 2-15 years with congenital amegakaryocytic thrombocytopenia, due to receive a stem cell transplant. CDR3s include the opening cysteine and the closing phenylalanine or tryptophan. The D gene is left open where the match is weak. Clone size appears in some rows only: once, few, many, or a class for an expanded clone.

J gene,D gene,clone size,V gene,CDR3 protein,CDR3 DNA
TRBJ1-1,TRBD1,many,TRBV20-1,CSARDRGANTEAFF,TGCAGTGCCAGGGACAGGGGGGCGAACACTGAAGCTTTCTTT
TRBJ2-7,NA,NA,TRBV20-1,CSARDPLAREQYF,TGCAGTGCTAGAGATCCACTAGCAAGAGAGCAGTACTTC
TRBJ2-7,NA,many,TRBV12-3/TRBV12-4,CASSLIPKDEQYF,TGTGCCAGCAGTTTAATTCCTAAGGACGAGCAGTACTTC
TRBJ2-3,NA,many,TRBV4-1,CASNPWITGRGPDTQYF,TGCGCCAGCAACCCCTGGATCACCGGGAGAGGACCAGATACGCAGTATTTT
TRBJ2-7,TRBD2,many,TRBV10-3,CAITPAGGIYEQYF,TGTGCCATCACCCCAGCGGGAGGAATCTACGAGCAGTACTTC
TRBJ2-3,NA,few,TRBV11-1,CASSHTQILSTDTQYF,TGTGCCAGCAGCCACACCCAGATCCTTAGCACAGATACGCAGTATTTT
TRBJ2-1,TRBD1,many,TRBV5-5,CASRRQGNNEQFF,TGTGCCAGCAGGCGACAGGGGAACAATGAGCAGTTCTTC
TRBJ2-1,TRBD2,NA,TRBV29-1,CRVDYPLAASYNEQFF,TGCCGCGTTGACTACCCACTAGCGGCCTCCTACAATGAGCAGTTCTTC
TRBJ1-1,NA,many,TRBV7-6,CASSPLPRNTEAFF,TGTGCCAGCAGCCCCCTTCCTCGGAACACTGAAGCTTTCTTT
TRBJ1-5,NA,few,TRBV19,CASSIAAYNQPQHF,TGTGCCAGTAGTATTGCCGCTTACAATCAGCCCCAGCATTTT
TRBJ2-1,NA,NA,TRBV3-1,CASSPARTVPEQFF,TGTGCCAGCAGCCCCGCCCGGACAGTCCCTGAGCAGTTCTTC